This T cell receptor beta chain comes out of a study of T cell changes during pregnancy in multiple sclerosis. V lost 0 bases and J lost 3; bases outside the gene matches: 10. The CDR3 is 16 residues long. Germline CDR1 and CDR2: GTSNPN and SVGIG (reference sequence). Using immunoSEQ multiplex PCR, the repertoire was profiled, and TCRdb retains in-frame clones only, with some absent. This repertoire shows approximately 30,000 clones, about 88% found once; its top ten account for under 8%. The chain joins TRBV30 to TRBJ2-7; 8 bases are a match to TRBD2. This TCR came from a female donor with multiple sclerosis, enrolled in a pregnancy study. Sequenced material: CD8+ T cells from peripheral blood mononuclear cells, taken before pregnancy. CDR3 amino acids: CAWSVGVGGVNYEQYF. The CDR3 DNA is TGTGCCTGGAGTGTAGGAGTCGGGGGGGTTAACTACGAGCAGTACTTC.